This T cell receptor beta chain was identified during a study of patients and donors after allogeneic stem cell transplantation (dated by TCRdb to about 2020). Looking up the germline V gene yields CDR1 MDHEN and CDR2 SYDVKM. The junction shows trimming of 2 bases on V and 3 bases on J, plus 11 bases between the germline ends. From its cysteine to its phenylalanine, the CDR3 spans 14 amino acids. Of the read, only the CDR3 DNA is kept; its 42 bases are in frame from base 1. This clonotype was observed many times. Its antigen is still unknown. No base qualities exist here, and no much larger clone lies one base off it. Library preparation used RT-PCR. Sequencing was carried out with a NextSeq 550. TCRdb passed the public sequencing reads through fastp at Q25 and MiXCR, retaining productive beta sequences. Under each unique CDR3 protein, matching rows form one entry showing the most common genes and DNA. The sample profile shows approximately 90,000 distinct CDR3 sequences; roughly 5.1% of them were found once. The ten biggest clones cover 2.6% of the sample.

This receptor was identified in a human donor who was either an allogeneic HSCT recipient or a stem cell or donor lymphocyte infusion donor (not recorded which). It is not recorded whose cells these are; they may come from a transplant donor. Here the chain combines TRBV28 and TRBJ2-7, with the D call tentatively TRBD1 or TRBD2, each fitting 5 bases. The source material was blood, either unsorted or a sorted T cell fraction (not recorded which). The nucleotide sequence reads as follows: TGTGCCAGCAGTTTAGGGGGTGGGGTCTACGAGCAGTACTTC. Translation gives CASSLGGGVYEQYF.